This TCR beta chain derives from a study of blood T cells in healthy people across ages. General study results and limits: Donors of long life had a larger count of naive CD4+ cells and greater diversity than aged donors.

V was pared by 4 bases and J by 10 bases, with 15 bases between. Germline V gene lookup returns CDR1 SGDLS and CDR2 YYNGEE. This CDR3 has 13 amino acids. A word on this clonotype: The target antigen is unknown.

With a J-beta primer mix and a sample-barcoded 5' primer, a second PCR ran 7 to 11 cycles. Each CDR3 protein is one row after TCRdb ran MiXCR on the 5' RACE reads. The table records approximately 1.5 million distinct CDR3 sequences, about 31% of them present only once. The sample comprised blood. The chain carries TRBV9 and TRBJ2-1, with D possibly TRBD2 on 7 matching bases. The source of this sequence is a woman aged 30 to 39 in good health. In DNA form, the CDR3 reads TGTGCCAGCAGCTTGGGGGGGCCCCGGGAGCAGTTCTTC. This sequence encodes CASSLGGPREQFF.